This T cell receptor beta chain is drawn from a study of blood T cells in healthy people across ages. The CDR3 is 15 residues long. CDR1 is MNHEY and CDR2 is SMNVEV in the germline V gene (reference sequence). Germline trimming cut 6 bases from V and 2 bases from J; bases unmatched to any gene: 9. The second PCR ran about 6 to 11 cycles with a sample-barcoded 5' primer and J-beta primers. TCRdb re-called the 5' RACE reads with MiXCR, one entry per CDR3 protein. The top ten hold approximately 10% of the sample, which has 1.5 million to 2 million distinct CDR3 sequences, around 35% seen once. The V gene is TRBV27, the J gene TRBJ2-5, with TRBD2 matching over 7 bases. The TCR was taken from a young woman in good health. Sample: blood. CDR3 DNA: TGTGCCAGCAGGTCCCTCTCGCGGGGGCAAGAGACCCAGTACTTC. It codes for CASRSLSRGQETQYF.